This is a list of T cell receptor beta chains from one sample in a study of T cells in Graves' hyperthyroidism and ophthalmopathy. TCRdb independently ran MiXCR on the multiplex PCR reads; one entry per CDR3 protein. Of about 420,000 distinct CDR3 sequences listed, around a sixth are singletons. Material for sequencing was blood. These TCRs come from a woman between 18 and 30 years old with Graves' hyperthyroidism. The CDR3 runs from the conserved cysteine through the conserved F or W. Rows give clone size only sometimes, using once, few, many, or a class for an expanded clone.

>TRBJ1-1|TRBV11-2|many
CASSLDLWAKNTEAFF
>TRBJ2-1|TRBV27|few
CASSFLLAGDEQFF
>TRBJ2-2|TRBV20-1|NA
CSAFSGRGTGELFF
>TRBJ2-3|TRBV12-3/TRBV12-4|many
CASSLAQLLATTQYF
>TRBJ2-5|TRBV27|NA
CASSSGTVPQETQYF
>TRBJ1-1|TRBV19|many
CASSIQGANTEAFF
>TRBJ2-3|TRBV20-1|NA
CSAQKPDTQYF
>TRBJ1-1|TRBV11-1|few
CASGSFPDRGGVNTEAFF
>TRBJ2-5|TRBV7-3|few
CASSLTGTSETQYF
>TRBJ2-3|TRBV20-1|few
CSASHRRAPSTDTQYF
>TRBJ2-7|TRBV7-2|many
CASSSSTASYEQYF
>TRBJ1-1|TRBV9|many
CASSVVVNTEAFF
>TRBJ2-7|TRBV6-1|many
CASSESLRLNEQYF
>TRBJ2-5|TRBV5-1|NA
CASSLLLAGVKETQYF